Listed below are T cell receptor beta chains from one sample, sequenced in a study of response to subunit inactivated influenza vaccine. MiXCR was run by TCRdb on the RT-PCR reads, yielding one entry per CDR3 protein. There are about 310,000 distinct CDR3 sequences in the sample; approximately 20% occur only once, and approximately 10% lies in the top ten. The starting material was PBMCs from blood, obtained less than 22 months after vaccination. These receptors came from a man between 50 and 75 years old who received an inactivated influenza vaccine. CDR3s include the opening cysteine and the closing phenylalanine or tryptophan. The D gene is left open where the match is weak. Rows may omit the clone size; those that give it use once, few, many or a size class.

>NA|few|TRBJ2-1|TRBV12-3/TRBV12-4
TGTGCCAGCAGTACCCGATCGGGTGGCGAGCAGTTCTTC
CASSTRSGGEQFF
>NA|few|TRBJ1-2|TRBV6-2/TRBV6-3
TGTGCCAGCACCCTCACGGGCTATGGCTACACCTTC
CASTLTGYGYTF
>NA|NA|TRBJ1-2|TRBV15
TGTGCCACCAGCAGAAGTAAGGATGGCTACACCTTC
CATSRSKDGYTF
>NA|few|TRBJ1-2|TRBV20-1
TGCAGTGCTAGTTCCGGGGGCAACTATGGCTACACCTTC
CSASSGGNYGYTF
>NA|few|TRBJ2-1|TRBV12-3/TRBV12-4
TGTGCCAGCAGTTTAAGGACACGCCAGTTCTTC
CASSLRTRQFF
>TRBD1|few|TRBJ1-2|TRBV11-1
TGTGCCAGCAGCTTAGAGGTCGGAGTGCTCGCAGGGGGACTTCGGGGCTACACCTTC
CASSLEVGVLAGGLRGYTF
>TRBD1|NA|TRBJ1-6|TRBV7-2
TGTGCCAGCAGCTTGCAGGGGGCGGATAATTCACCCCTCCACTTT
CASSLQGADNSPLHF
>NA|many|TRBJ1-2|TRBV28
TGTGCCAGCACCTCACCTCGGAGTTCTGGGGCCGGCTACACCTTC
CASTSPRSSGAGYTF
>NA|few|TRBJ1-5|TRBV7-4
TGTGCCAGCAGCTTAGTCAGGTCGGGGCAGGGCAATCAGCCCCAGCATTTT
CASSLVRSGQGNQPQHF
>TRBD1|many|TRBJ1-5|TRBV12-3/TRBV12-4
TGTGCCAGCAGTTTAGGAGGAGGGGGCCAGCCCCAGCATTTT
CASSLGGGGQPQHF
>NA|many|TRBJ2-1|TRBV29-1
TGCAGCGTTGGGTGGGATTGGGTTTACAATGAGCAGTTCTTC
CSVGWDWVYNEQFF
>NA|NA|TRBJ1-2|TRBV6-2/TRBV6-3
TGTGCCAGCAGCCTCGCCGGAGCCCCTAACTATGGCTACACCTTC
CASSLAGAPNYGYTF
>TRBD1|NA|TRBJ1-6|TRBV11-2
TGTGCCAGCAGCTCCCGGTGGTTTAAAGGGGGCAATTCACCCCTCCACTTT
CASSSRWFKGGNSPLHF
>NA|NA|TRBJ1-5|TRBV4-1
TGCGCCAGCAGCCAAGGCCCGGGGAGCAATCAGCCCCAGCATTTT
CASSQGPGSNQPQHF
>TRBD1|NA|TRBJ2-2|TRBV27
TGTGCCAGCAGTTCCCGGACAGGGGGCATTCGCGGGGAGCTGTTTTTT
CASSSRTGGIRGELFF
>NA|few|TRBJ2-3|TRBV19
TGTGCCAGTAGTTCACCCGGGAGCAGCACAGATACGCAGTATTTT
CASSSPGSSTDTQYF
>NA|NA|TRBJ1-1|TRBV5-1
TGCGCCAGCAGCCCGAGGTGGGATACTGAAGCTTTCTTT
CASSPRWDTEAFF
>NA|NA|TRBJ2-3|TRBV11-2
TGTGCCAGCAGCTTAGGATTGATGGGGGGCCCAGATACGCAGTATTTT
CASSLGLMGGPDTQYF
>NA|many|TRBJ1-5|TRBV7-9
TGTGCCAGCAGCCCGAGTGGGGGGGGTCAGCCCCAGCATTTT
CASSPSGGGQPQHF
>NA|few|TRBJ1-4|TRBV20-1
TGCAGTGCTAGTCCGAACAGCGCAACTAATGAAAAACTGTTTTTT
CSASPNSATNEKLFF
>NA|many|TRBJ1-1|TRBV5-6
TGTGCCAGCAGCTTGGCCCGAGGGGGCACTGAAGCTTTCTTT
CASSLARGGTEAFF
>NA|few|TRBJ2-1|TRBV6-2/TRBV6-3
TGTGCCAGCAGTTACACAGGCGGTGGGACCTACAATGAGCAGTTCTTC
CASSYTGGGTYNEQFF
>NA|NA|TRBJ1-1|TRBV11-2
TGTGCCAGCAGCTTCCTCTCGGCGGGACGTATAGTTTCGAACACTGAAGCTTTCTTT
CASSFLSAGRIVSNTEAFF
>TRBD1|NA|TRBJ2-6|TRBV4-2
TGTGCCAGCAGCCATACAGGGGGCGCGCGGGCCAACGTCCTGACTTTC
CASSHTGGARANVLTF
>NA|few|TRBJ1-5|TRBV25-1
TGTGCCAGCAGTGAAAGGGGTGAGCGGCAGCCCCAGCATTTT
CASSERGERQPQHF
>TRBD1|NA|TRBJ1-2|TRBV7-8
TGTGCCAGCAGCTTAGCTCACAGGGGAACCAACTATGGCTACACCTTC
CASSLAHRGTNYGYTF
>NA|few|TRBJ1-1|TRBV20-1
TGCAGTGTTTTTGGGAACACTGAAGCTTTCTTT
CSVFGNTEAFF
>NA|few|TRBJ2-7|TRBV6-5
TGTGCCAGCAGTTACGCTTTGTCCTACGAGCAGTACTTC
CASSYALSYEQYF
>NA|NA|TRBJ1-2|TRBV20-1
TGCAGTGCTAGGATCATAGACCGTGGCTACACCTTC
CSARIIDRGYTF
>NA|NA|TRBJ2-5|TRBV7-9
TGTGCCAGCAGTCGAACTGAGGCCCAGTACTTC
CASSRTEAQYF
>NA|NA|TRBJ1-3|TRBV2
TGTGCCAGCAGTGATTTGCCGGTCTCTGGAAACACCATATATTTT
CASSDLPVSGNTIYF
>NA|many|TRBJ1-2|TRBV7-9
TGTGCCAGCAGCTTCTCGGGGGGCGCTTCCTATGGCTACACCTTC
CASSFSGGASYGYTF
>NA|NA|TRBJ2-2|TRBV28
TGTGCCAGCAGTCGAACAGTTCGCGGGGAGCTGTTTTTT
CASSRTVRGELFF
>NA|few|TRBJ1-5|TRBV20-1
TGCAGTGCTAGAGATCGGTCAGAACCATATAGCAATCAGCCCCAGCATTTT
CSARDRSEPYSNQPQHF
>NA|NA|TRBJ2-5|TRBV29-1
TGCAGCGTTGACCACCCCTTCGAAACCCTTACTAGGTACCAAGAGACCCAGTACTTC
CSVDHPFETLTRYQETQYF
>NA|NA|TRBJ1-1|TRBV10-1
TGCGCCAGTGGAGATACAGGGAACACTGAAGCTTTCTTT
CASGDTGNTEAFF
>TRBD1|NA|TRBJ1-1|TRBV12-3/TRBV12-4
TGTGCCAGCAGAACCGGGACAGGGGGCAGAACTGAAGCTTTCTTT
CASRTGTGGRTEAFF
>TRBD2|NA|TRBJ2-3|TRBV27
TGTGCCAGCAGCCCGGGACTAGCGGGGTACTCTAGCACAGATACGCAGTATTTT
CASSPGLAGYSSTDTQYF
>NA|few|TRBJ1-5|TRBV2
TGTGCCAGCAGTGAATTGGGAAGCAATCAGCCCCAGCATTTT
CASSELGSNQPQHF
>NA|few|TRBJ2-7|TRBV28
TGTGCCAGCAGTTTTTCTTTACAACTAGATACTTACGAGCAGTACTTC
CASSFSLQLDTYEQYF
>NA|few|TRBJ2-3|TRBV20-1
TGCAGTGCTAGAGATCAAGGGCGGGAAGATACGCAGTATTTT
CSARDQGREDTQYF